A single sample is the source of the 13 T cell receptor beta chains below, sequenced in a study of cytomegalovirus exposure and HLA in healthy donors (dated by TCRdb to about 2017). The method behind the library was the immunoSEQ multiplex PCR assay. The multiplex PCR relied on a mix of 60 forward primers for TCR Vbeta segments and 13 reverse primers for TCR Jbeta segments. This immuneACCESS table, as held by TCRdb, lists in-frame sequences with V and J called but not all clones. Of the missing ones, under half trace to an unresolved V gene in checked studies; the others have no known cause. The sample table shows 40,000 to 55,000 clones, and around 81% are seen once. The top ten clonotypes cover roughly 2.5% of the sample. Input material: PBMCs. These receptors were collected from a boy aged 10-17 years in good health and CMV-seropositive.

CDR3 loop: CASVSTGKGTLHF. CDR3 coding DNA: TGTGCCAGTGTTTCCACAGGGAAAGGGACCCTCCACTTT. This chain connects TRBV6-6 to TRBJ1-6; tentative D call: TRBD1 (6 bases). This CDR3 is built from 13 residues. Germline CDR1 is MNHNY and CDR2 is SVGAGI (reference sequence). Deletions cut 9 bases from V and 14 bases from J, with 20 bases between.

The V gene is TRBV2, the J gene TRBJ1-2, with 7 bases lining up with TRBD1. Germline CDR1 and CDR2: SNHLY and FYNNEI. V shed 11 bases and J 1 base; nucleotides not matched to a gene: 10. This CDR3 has 14 residues. As DNA, the CDR3 is TGTGCCCCCCCAGACAGGGAAAGTAACTATGGCTACACCTTC. This encodes CAPPDRESNYGYTF.

This chain connects TRBV5-6 to TRBJ2-3; TRBD1 agrees at 11 bases. The CDR3 contains 16 residues. Germline lookup yields CDR1 SGHDT and CDR2 YYEEEE. The ends lost 5 bases at V and 6 bases at J; junction bases unmatched: 11. The CDR3 loop is CASRAGTGGLWDTQYF. In nucleotides, the CDR3 is TGTGCCAGCAGGGCCGGGACAGGGGGTTTGTGGGATACGCAGTATTTT. The full variable domain, its missing parts supplied by reference TRBV5-6 and TRBJ2-3, is DAGVTQSPTHLIKTRGQQVTLRCSPKSGHDTVSWYQQALGQGPQFIFQYYEEEERQRGNFPDRFSGHQFPNYSSELNVNALLLGDSALYLCASRAGTGGLWDTQYFGPGTRLTVL.

This clone appeared a single time. The junction differs from germline at one of its ends, possibly a read error. The V call is TRBV6-1, the J call TRBJ2-1, with D possibly TRBD1 on 6 matching bases. The CDR3 covers 13 residues. Germline assignment: CDR1 MNHNS and CDR2 SASEGT. For the CDR3, the DNA is TGTGCCAGCATTGAAACGGCCGGGACAAGGCAGTTCTTC. Translated: CASIETAGTRQFF.

V gene TRBV7-3 combines with J gene TRBJ2-3; 11 bases map to TRBD2. The junction had 3 bases not matched to a gene; V was cut back by 5 bases and J by 2 bases. The germline gives CDR1 SGHTA, CDR2 FQGTGA. The CDR3 is 15 amino acids. The DNA for the CDR3 is TGTGCCAGCAGCCGTAGCGGGGGGGCCACAGATACGCAGTATTTT. Amino acids: CASSRSGGATDTQYF.

The V call is TRBV19, the J call TRBJ2-7, with D possibly matching TRBD2 (6 bases). Between the trimmed V and J ends, which lost 6 bases and 2 bases, there was a span of 14 bases. Germline V CDR1 and CDR2: LNHDA, SQIVND (reference sequence). There are 14 residues in the CDR3. The CDR3 is CASSLGGWAYEQYF. CDR3 in DNA: TGTGCCAGTAGCCTAGGAGGGTGGGCCTACGAGCAGTACTTC. The full variable domain, in which reference TRBV19 and TRBJ2-7 provide the parts outside the CDR3, is DGGITQSPKYLFRKEGQNVTLSCEQNLNHDAMYWYRQDPGQGLRLIYYSQIVNDFQKGDIAEGYSVSREKKESFPLTVTSAQKNPTAFYLCASSLGGWAYEQYFGPGTRLTVT.

V and J are TRBV14 and TRBJ2-2; unclear D gene. Trimming took 2 bases from V and 5 from J, leaving 6 bases between them. The CDR3 contains 13 residues. The germline V gene encodes CDR1 SGHDN and CDR2 FVKESK. CDR3 nucleotides: TGTGCCAGCAGCCAATGGCAGACCGGGGAGCTGTTTTTT. Translated, it gives CASSQWQTGELFF.

This rearrangement joins TRBV2 to TRBJ1-5, with a tentative D call TRBD1 (5 bases). This CDR3 is 15 amino acids long. Germline V gene data show CDR1 as SNHLY and CDR2 as FYNNEI. Trimming removed 8 bases at V and 0 bases at J, with 14 bases between. CDR3 DNA sequence: TGTGCCAGCTGGGGGGGGGTTTATAGCAATCAGCCCCAGCATTTT. Protein: CASWGGVYSNQPQHF.

The gene calls are TRBV29-1 and TRBJ1-2; D possibly corresponds to TRBD1 (6 bases). Per germline, CDR1 SQVTM and CDR2 ANQGSEA. This CDR3 spans 11 amino acids. The ends were cut back, 6 bases at V and 2 bases at J, with 7 bases in the middle. The CDR3 sequence is CSVTGNYGYTF. The CDR3 nucleotides are TGCAGCGTAACAGGGAACTATGGCTACACCTTC.

The V gene is TRBV27, the J gene TRBJ2-6; D gene unclear. Per the germline V gene, CDR1 is MNHEY and CDR2 is SMNVEV (reference sequence). The CDR3 length is 14 residues. Between the trimmed V and J ends, which lost 1 base and 4 bases, there was a span of 5 bases. In nucleotides, the CDR3 is TGTGCCAGCAGTTTATTCTCCGGGGCCAACGTCCTGACTTTC. Protein sequence: CASSLFSGANVLTF.

The chain has TRBV2 and TRBJ2-5; unclear D gene. Germline CDR1 is SNHLY and CDR2 is FYNNEI. This CDR3 is 11 amino acids long. Trimming left V 7 bases short and J 2 bases short, with 5 bases between. CDR3 protein: CASTLQETQYF. DNA of the CDR3: TGTGCCAGCACACTACAAGAGACCCAGTACTTC. Full variable domain (missing parts from reference TRBV2 and TRBJ2-5): EPEVTQTPSHQVTQMGQEVILRCVPISNHLYFYWYRQILGQKVEFLVSFYNNEISEKSEIFDDQFSVERPDGSNFTLKIRSTKLEDSAMYFCASTLQETQYFGPGTRLLVL.

This chain uses TRBV6-1 with TRBJ2-7, with 8 bases identical to TRBD1. The CDR3 has 15 residues. Trimming removed 8 bases from V and 3 bases from J; junction bases left unmatched: 12. CDR1 is MNHNS, CDR2 SASEGT, per germline. CDR3 residues: CASPKSGTGFYEQYF. Written as DNA, the CDR3 is TGTGCCAGCCCCAAATCCGGGACAGGTTTCTACGAGCAGTACTTC.

The chain links TRBV12-5 to TRBJ1-2; possible D gene TRBD1, 5 bases. The CDR3 length is 18 residues. V was cut by 5 bases and J by 2 bases, with 24 bases left in between. In germline, CDR1 is LGHNT, CDR2 FRNRAP. The DNA for the CDR3 is TGTGCTAGTGGTCCAGGATTTAGTCAGAGCTGGGGCAACTATGGCTACACCTTC. This gives the protein CASGPGFSQSWGNYGYTF. Variable domain in full (rest from reference TRBV12-5 and TRBJ1-2): DARVTQTPRHKVTEMGQEVTMRCQPILGHNTVFWYRQTMMQGLELLAYFRNRAPLDDSGMPKDRFSAEMPDATLATLKIQPSEPRDSAVYFCASGPGFSQSWGNYGYTFGSGTRLTVV.